Listed below are T cell receptor beta chains from one sample, sequenced in a study of T cells after yellow fever vaccination. Via MiXCR, TCRdb re-called the 5' RACE reads, giving one row per CDR3 protein. This sample yields more than 300,000 distinct CDR3 sequences, of which 3.5% to 4.5% are seen a single time; approximately 19% belongs to the top ten. The material was PBMCs, obtained 15 days after the yellow fever booster vaccination. Receptors originate from a man between 18 and 35 years old who received the YFV17D yellow fever vaccine. CDR3s include the opening cysteine and the closing phenylalanine or tryptophan. A D gene is named only where the DNA matches it firmly. Size values are once, few and many counts, or a class for expanded clones, and some rows have none.

D: TRBD2; size: many; length: 15; V: TRBV20-1; J: TRBJ2-3; DNA: TGCAGTGCCGGGGGGGCAGTTCGAAGGATAGATACGCAGTATTTT; CDR3: CSAGGAVRRIDTQYF
D: .; size: many; length: 12; V: TRBV20-1; J: TRBJ2-5; DNA: TGCAGTGCTAGGAGTCGGCAAGAGACCCAGTACTTC; CDR3: CSARSRQETQYF
D: TRBD1; size: few; length: 15; V: TRBV5-6; J: TRBJ1-6; DNA: TGTGCCAGCAGCGGAGGACAGGGAGTAAGCTCACCCCTCCACTTT; CDR3: CASSGGQGVSSPLHF
D: .; size: few; length: 16; V: TRBV12-3/TRBV12-4; J: TRBJ1-5; DNA: TGTGCCAGCAGTTTAGACGGTACTTATAGCAATCAGCCCCAGCATTTT; CDR3: CASSLDGTYSNQPQHF
D: .; size: many; length: 15; V: TRBV9; J: TRBJ2-3; DNA: TGTGCCAGCAACACAGGGTTGGCTAGCACAGATACGCAGTATTTT; CDR3: CASNTGLASTDTQYF
D: .; size: few; length: 15; V: TRBV12-3/TRBV12-4; J: TRBJ1-1; DNA: TGTGCCAGCAGTTTGGGGTGGGGTTTGAACACTGAAGCTTTCTTT; CDR3: CASSLGWGLNTEAFF
D: .; size: .; length: 15; V: TRBV5-4; J: TRBJ2-3; DNA: TGTGCCAGCGGGCGTGTCAGTACTTCCACAGATACGCAGTATTTT; CDR3: CASGRVSTSTDTQYF
D: TRBD2; size: few; length: 15; V: TRBV2; J: TRBJ2-1; DNA: TGTGCCAGCAGTCGGAGAACTAGCGGGAACAATGAGCAGTTCTTC; CDR3: CASSRRTSGNNEQFF
D: .; size: few; length: 15; V: TRBV18; J: TRBJ1-1; DNA: TGTGCCAGCTCAGCTTACCGGGCCCAGAACACTGAAGCTTTCTTT; CDR3: CASSAYRAQNTEAFF
D: .; size: many; length: 14; V: TRBV18; J: TRBJ2-7; DNA: TGTGCCAGCTCACAGGCGGCCCAAATCTACGAGCAGTACTTC; CDR3: CASSQAAQIYEQYF
D: .; size: many; length: 12; V: TRBV20-1; J: TRBJ1-3; DNA: TGCAGTGCTAGAGAAGGTGGAAACACCATATATTTT; CDR3: CSAREGGNTIYF
D: .; size: many; length: 13; V: TRBV9; J: TRBJ2-3; DNA: TGTGCCAGCAGCGTAGGGGGTGGAGATACGCAGTATTTT; CDR3: CASSVGGGDTQYF
D: TRBD1; size: .; length: 19; V: TRBV6-2/TRBV6-3; J: TRBJ2-2; DNA: TGTGCCAGCAGTTACGACCGCTCTCACAGGGGCCGGAACACCGGGGAGCTGTTTTTT; CDR3: CASSYDRSHRGRNTGELFF
D: .; size: many; length: 15; V: TRBV7-3; J: TRBJ2-3; DNA: TGTGCCAGCAGCTTAAATCGGGCGGGCACAGATACGCAGTATTTT; CDR3: CASSLNRAGTDTQYF